This TCR beta chain came from a study of OX40 agonist ivuxolimab in advanced cancers. Study-level background: The dose of intravenous ivuxolimab that patients received every 2 weeks ranged from 0.01 to 10 mg/kg. Age averaged around 60 years (range roughly 20 to 90), and more than 80% were male. Three patients got partial responses; one had hepatocellular carcinoma and two had cutaneous melanoma. Findings and limits, study-wide: Expansion of clones was among the lowest in partial responders at 0.1-3.0 mg/kg.

Repertoires were generated with immunoSEQ multiplex PCR, while TCRdb's copy carries only in-frame clones and drops some. The data contain around 80,000 clones, 85% of them singletons. Germline-derived CDR1 and CDR2 are LNHDA and SQIVND (reference sequence). Trimming pared 7 bases from V and 4 bases from J, leaving 17 bases between. The CDR3 is made up of 14 amino acids. Details on this clone: Its antigen remains unidentified.

This sequence was found in an adult with an advanced solid tumor such as melanoma, head and neck, liver or kidney cancer. The chain joins TRBV19 to TRBJ2-7; D ambiguous. The input for sequencing was CD4+ or CD8+ T cells sorted from blood, taken in a trial of the OX40 agonist ivuxolimab. CDR3 loop: CASNNRAGPYEQYF. CDR3 in DNA: TGTGCCAGTAATAACCGGGCCGGGCCATACGAGCAGTACTTC.